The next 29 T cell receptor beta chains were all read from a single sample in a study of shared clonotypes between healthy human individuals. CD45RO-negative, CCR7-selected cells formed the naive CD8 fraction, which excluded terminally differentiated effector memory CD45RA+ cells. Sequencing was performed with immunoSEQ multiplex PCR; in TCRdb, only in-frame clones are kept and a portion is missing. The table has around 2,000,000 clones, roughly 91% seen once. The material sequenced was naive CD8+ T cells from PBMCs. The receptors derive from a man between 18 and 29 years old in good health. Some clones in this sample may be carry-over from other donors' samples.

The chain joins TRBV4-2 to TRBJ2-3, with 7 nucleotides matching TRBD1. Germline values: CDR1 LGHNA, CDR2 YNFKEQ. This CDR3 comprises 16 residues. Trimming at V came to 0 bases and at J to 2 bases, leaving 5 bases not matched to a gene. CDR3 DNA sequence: TGTGCCAGCAGCCAAGATAAGGGACAGTCCACAGATACGCAGTATTTT. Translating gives CASSQDKGQSTDTQYF.

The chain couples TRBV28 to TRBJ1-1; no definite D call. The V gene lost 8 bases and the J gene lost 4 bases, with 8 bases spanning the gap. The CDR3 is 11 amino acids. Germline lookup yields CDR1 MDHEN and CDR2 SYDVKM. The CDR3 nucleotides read TGTGCCAGCGGCTGGGGCACTGAAGCTTTCTTT. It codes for CASGWGTEAFF.

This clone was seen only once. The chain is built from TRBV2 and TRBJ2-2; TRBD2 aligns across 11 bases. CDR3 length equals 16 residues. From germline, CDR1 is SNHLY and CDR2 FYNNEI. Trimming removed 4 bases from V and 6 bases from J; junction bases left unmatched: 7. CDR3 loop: CASSGTSGRFSGELFF. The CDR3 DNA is TGTGCCAGCAGTGGAACTAGCGGGAGATTTTCCGGGGAGCTGTTTTTT.

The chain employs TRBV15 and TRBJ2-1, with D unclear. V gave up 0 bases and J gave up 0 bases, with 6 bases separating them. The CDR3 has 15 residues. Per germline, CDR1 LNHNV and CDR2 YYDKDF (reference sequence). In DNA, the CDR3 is TGTGCCACCAGCAGAGAAGCGAGCTCCTACAATGAGCAGTTCTTC. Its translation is CATSREASSYNEQFF.

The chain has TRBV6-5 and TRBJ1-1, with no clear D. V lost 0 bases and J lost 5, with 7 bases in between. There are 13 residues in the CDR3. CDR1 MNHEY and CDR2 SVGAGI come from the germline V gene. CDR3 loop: CASSYSERTEAFF. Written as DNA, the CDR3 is TGTGCCAGCAGTTACTCAGAGAGGACTGAAGCTTTCTTT.

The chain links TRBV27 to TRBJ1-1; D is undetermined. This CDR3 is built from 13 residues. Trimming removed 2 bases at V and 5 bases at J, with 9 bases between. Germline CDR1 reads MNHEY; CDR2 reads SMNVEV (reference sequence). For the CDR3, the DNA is TGTGCCAGCAGTTTACTCTTGGGGACTGAAGCTTTCTTT. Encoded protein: CASSLLLGTEAFF.

In DNA, the CDR3 is TGTGCCAGCAAGGTGACAGGGAGGAATGGCTACACCTTC. This encodes CASKVTGRNGYTF. The V call is TRBV27, the J call TRBJ1-2, with 7 bases identical to TRBD1. CDR3 length equals 13 residues. Losses at the gene ends were 7 bases for V and 6 bases for J; bases not matched to a gene: 8. Germline V gene data show CDR1 as MNHEY and CDR2 as SMNVEV (reference sequence).

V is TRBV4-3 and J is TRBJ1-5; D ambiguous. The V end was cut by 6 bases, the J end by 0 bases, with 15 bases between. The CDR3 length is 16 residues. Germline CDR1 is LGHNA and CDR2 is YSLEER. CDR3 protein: CASSPRRTDSNQPQHF. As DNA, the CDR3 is TGCGCCAGCAGTCCGAGACGGACCGATAGCAATCAGCCCCAGCATTTT.

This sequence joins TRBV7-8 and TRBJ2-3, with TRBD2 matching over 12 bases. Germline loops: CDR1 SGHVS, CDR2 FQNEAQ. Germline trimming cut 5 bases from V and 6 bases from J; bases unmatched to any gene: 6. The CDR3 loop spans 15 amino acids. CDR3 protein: CASSPTSGSGDTQYF. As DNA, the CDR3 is TGTGCCAGCAGCCCGACTAGCGGGAGTGGGGATACGCAGTATTTT.

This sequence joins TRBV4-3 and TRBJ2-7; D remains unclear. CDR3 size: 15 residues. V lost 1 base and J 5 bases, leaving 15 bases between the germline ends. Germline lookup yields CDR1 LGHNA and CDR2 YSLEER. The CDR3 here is CASSQVRQTLNEQYF. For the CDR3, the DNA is TGCGCCAGCAGCCAAGTCCGGCAAACTCTCAACGAGCAGTACTTC.

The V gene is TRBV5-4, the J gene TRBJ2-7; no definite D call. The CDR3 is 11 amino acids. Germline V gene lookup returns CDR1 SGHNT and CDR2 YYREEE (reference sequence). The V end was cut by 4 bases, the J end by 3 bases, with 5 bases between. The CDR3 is CASSNYYEQYF. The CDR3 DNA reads TGTGCCAGCAGCAACTACTACGAGCAGTACTTC.

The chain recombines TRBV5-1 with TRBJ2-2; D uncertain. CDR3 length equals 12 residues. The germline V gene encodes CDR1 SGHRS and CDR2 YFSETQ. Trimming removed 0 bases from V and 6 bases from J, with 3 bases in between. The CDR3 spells CASSLGSGELFF. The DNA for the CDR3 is TGCGCCAGCAGCTTGGGGTCCGGGGAGCTGTTTTTT.

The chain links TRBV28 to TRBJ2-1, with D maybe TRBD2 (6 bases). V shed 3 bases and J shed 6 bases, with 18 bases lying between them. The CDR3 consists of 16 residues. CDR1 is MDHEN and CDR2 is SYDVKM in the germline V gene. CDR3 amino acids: CASSFRSGGVGNEQFF. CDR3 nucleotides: TGTGCCAGCAGTTTTCGGTCCGGGGGAGTCGGCAATGAGCAGTTCTTC.

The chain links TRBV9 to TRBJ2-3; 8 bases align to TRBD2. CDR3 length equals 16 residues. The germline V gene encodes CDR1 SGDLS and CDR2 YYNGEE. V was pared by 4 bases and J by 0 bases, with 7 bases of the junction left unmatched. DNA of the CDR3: TGTGCCAGCAGCCCTGGCGGACTAGCCAGCACAGATACGCAGTATTTT. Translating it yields CASSPGGLASTDTQYF.

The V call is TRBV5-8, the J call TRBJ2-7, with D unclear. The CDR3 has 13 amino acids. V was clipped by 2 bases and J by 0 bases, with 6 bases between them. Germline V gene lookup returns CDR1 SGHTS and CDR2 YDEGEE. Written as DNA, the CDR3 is TGTGCCAGCAGCTTAGGGATCTCCTACGAGCAGTACTTC. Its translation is CASSLGISYEQYF.

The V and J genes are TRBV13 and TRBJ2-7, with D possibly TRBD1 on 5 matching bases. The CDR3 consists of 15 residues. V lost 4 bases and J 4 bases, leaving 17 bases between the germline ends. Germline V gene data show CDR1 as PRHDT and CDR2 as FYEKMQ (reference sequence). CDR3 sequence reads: CASSSKDNRGYEQYF. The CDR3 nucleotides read TGTGCCAGCAGCTCGAAGGACAATCGAGGATACGAGCAGTACTTC.

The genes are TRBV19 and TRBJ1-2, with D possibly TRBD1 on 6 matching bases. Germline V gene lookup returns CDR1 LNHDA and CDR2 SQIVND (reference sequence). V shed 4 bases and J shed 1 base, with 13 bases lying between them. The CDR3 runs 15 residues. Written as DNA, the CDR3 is TGTGCCAGTAGTACCGGGACATGGATTAACTATGGCTACACCTTC. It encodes CASSTGTWINYGYTF.

The CDR3 sequence is CASSLQNSYEQYF. The CDR3 DNA follows: TGTGCCAGTAGTCTACAGAACTCCTACGAGCAGTACTTC. The genes are TRBV19 and TRBJ2-7, with unresolved D. The CDR3 has 13 amino acids. In germline, CDR1 is LNHDA, CDR2 SQIVND (reference sequence). Trimming removed 5 bases at V and 0 bases at J, with 8 bases between.

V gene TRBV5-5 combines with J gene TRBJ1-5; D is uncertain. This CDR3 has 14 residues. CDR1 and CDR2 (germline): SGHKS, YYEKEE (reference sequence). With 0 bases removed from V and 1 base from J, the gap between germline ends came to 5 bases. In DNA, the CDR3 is TGTGCCAGCAGCTTGGTGGGGAGCAATCAGCCCCAGCATTTT. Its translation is CASSLVGSNQPQHF.

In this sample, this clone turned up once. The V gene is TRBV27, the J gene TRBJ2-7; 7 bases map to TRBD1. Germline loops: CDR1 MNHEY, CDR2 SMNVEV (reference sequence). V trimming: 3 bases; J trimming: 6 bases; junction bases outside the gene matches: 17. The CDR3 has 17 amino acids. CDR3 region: CASSFLGPGQLIFEQYF. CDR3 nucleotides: TGTGCCAGCAGTTTCCTCGGACCGGGACAGTTGATTTTCGAGCAGTACTTC.

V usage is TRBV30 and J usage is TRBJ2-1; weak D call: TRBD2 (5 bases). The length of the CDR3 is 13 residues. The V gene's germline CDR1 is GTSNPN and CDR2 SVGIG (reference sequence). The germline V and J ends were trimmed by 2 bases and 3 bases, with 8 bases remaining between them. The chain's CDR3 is CAWSHAGYNEQFF. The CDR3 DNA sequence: TGTGCCTGGAGTCACGCGGGCTACAATGAGCAGTTCTTC.

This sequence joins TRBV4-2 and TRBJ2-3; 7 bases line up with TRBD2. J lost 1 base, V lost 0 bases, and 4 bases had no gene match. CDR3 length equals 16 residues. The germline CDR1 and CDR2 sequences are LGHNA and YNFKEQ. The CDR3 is CASSQETLAGTDTQYF. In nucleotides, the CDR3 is TGTGCCAGCAGCCAAGAAACGCTAGCGGGCACAGATACGCAGTATTTT.

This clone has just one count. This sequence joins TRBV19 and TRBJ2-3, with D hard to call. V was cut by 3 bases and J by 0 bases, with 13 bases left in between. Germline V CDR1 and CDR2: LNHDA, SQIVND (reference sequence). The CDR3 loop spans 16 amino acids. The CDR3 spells CASSISSVTSTDTQYF. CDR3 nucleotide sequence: TGTGCCAGTAGTATCTCGTCGGTAACTAGCACAGATACGCAGTATTTT.

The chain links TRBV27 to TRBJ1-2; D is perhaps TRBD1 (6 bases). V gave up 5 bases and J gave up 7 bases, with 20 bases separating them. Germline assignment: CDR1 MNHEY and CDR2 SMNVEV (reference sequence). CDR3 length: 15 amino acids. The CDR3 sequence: CASSPGARGYRGYTF. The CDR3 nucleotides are TGTGCCAGCAGTCCGGGGGCCAGGGGATATCGTGGCTACACCTTC.

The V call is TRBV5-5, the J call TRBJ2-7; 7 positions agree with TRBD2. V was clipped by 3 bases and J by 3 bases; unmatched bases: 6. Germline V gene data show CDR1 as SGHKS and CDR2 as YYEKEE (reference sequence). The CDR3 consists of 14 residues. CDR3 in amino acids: CASSWGDYFYEQYF. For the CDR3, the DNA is TGTGCCAGCAGCTGGGGGGACTACTTCTACGAGCAGTACTTC.

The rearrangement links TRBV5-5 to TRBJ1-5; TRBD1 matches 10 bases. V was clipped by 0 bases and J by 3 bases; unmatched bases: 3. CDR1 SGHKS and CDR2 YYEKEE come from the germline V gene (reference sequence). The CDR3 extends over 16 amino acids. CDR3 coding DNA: TGTGCCAGCAGCTTGGTGGGACAGGGGTACAATCAGCCCCAGCATTTT. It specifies CASSLVGQGYNQPQHF. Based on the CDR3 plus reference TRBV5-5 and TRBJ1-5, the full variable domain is DAGVTQSPTHLIKTRGQQVTLRCSPISGHKSVSWYQQVLGQGPQFIFQYYEKEERGRGNFPDRFSARQFPNYSSELNVNALLLGDSALYLCASSLVGQGYNQPQHFGDGTRLSIL.

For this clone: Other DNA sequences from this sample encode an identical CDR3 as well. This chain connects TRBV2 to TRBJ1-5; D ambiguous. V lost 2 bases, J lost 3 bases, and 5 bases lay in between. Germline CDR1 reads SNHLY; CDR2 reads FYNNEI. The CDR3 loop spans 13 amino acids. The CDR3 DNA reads TGTGCCAGCAGTGAACGGTCCAATCAGCCCCAGCATTTT. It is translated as CASSERSNQPQHF.

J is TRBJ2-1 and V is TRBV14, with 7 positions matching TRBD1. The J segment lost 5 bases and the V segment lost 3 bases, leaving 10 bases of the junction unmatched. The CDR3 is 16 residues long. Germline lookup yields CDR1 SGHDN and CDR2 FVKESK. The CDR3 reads CASSHLNRGGHNEQFF. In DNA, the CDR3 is TGTGCCAGCAGCCACCTGAACAGGGGCGGACACAATGAGCAGTTCTTC. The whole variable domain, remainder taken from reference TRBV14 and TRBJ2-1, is EAGVTQFPSHSVIEKGQTVTLRCDPISGHDNLYWYRRVMGKEIKFLLHFVKESKQDESGMPNNRFLAERTGGTYSTLKVQPAELEDSGVYFCASSHLNRGGHNEQFFGPGTRLTVL.

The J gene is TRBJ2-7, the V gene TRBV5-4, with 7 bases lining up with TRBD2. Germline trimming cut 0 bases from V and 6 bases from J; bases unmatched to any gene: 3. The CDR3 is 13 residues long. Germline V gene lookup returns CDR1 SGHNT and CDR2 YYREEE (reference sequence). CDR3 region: CASSLAPGGEQYF. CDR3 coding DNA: TGTGCCAGCAGCTTGGCCCCGGGAGGCGAGCAGTACTTC.